This paragraph reports one T cell receptor (beta chain). These data originate in a study of blood T cell repertoires in COVID-19. Turning to the study itself: Researchers got acute and convalescent COVID-19 samples from the United States, Italy and Spain. From T cells, B-cell-depleted T cells, or PBMCs came the material, which was cDNA or gDNA.

There are 14 residues in the CDR3. V gave up 1 base and J gave up 4 bases, with 7 bases separating them. The germline V gene has CDR1 SEHNR and CDR2 FQNEAQ (reference sequence). In the study's own analysis: Quantification of nucleated cells was approximated via reference gene primer amplification. Only in-frame clones appear in the TCRdb table, and some are missing; sequencing was by immunoSEQ multiplex PCR. V and J calls and clone size are those listed in that table; D and trimming were worked out from the DNA. This table holds about 44,000 clones, about 87% found once. Sample: peripheral blood. The gene calls are TRBV7-9 and TRBJ1-4; D perhaps matches TRBD1 (6 bases). The clonotype comes from a woman aged 35 to 49 with acute or convalescent COVID-19. The CDR3 spells CASSLEQGNEKLFF. The CDR3 coding sequence is TGTGCCAGCAGCTTAGAACAGGGTAATGAAAAACTGTTTTTT.